This is a list of T cell receptor beta chains from one sample in a study of T cells in Graves' hyperthyroidism and ophthalmopathy. In TCRdb, the multiplex PCR reads were re-called with MiXCR into one record per CDR3 protein. The data contain roughly 250,000 distinct CDR3 sequences, roughly 22% of them singletons. The material sequenced was blood. Receptors were obtained from a young man with Graves' ophthalmopathy. Both conserved end residues are part of each CDR3. The D gene is left open where the match is weak. Not every row has a clone size; where given, it reads once, few, many or a size class.

j_call clone_size v_call d_call cdr3_aa cdr3_nt
TRBJ2-3 once TRBV5-1 TRBD2 CASSPGTSGRTDTQYF TGCGCCAGCAGCCCCGGGACTAGCGGGAGAACAGATACGCAGTATTTT
TRBJ2-2 NA TRBV19 NA CATTTRLANTGELFF TGTGCCACCACGACGCGCCTAGCGAACACCGGGGAGCTGTTTTTT
TRBJ2-7 NA TRBV6-1 TRBD2 CASSTVTSGSSYEQYF TGTGCCAGCAGCACAGTCACTAGCGGGAGCTCCTACGAGCAGTACTTC
TRBJ2-7 NA TRBV6-1 TRBD1 CASIGTGRGEQYF TGTGCCAGCATTGGGACAGGGAGAGGCGAGCAGTACTTC
TRBJ2-5 NA TRBV11-3 NA CASSFRGVVETQYF TGTGCCAGCAGCTTCAGGGGGGTCGTGGAGACCCAGTACTTC
TRBJ2-1 NA TRBV29-1 NA CSVDRASMDNEQFF TGCAGCGTTGATAGGGCTAGCATGGACAATGAGCAGTTCTTC
TRBJ1-1 NA TRBV28 NA CASVGQAPFLNTEAFF TGTGCCAGCGTGGGGCAGGCCCCCTTCTTGAACACTGAAGCTTTCTTT
TRBJ2-3 NA TRBV7-2 NA CASSFSGSSRDTQYF TGTGCCAGCAGCTTTTCGGGAAGTTCAAGAGATACGCAGTATTTT
TRBJ2-3 once TRBV19 TRBD2 CASNQREGPDTQYF TGTGCCAGTAACCAGCGGGAGGGCCCAGATACGCAGTATTTT
TRBJ2-7 many TRBV2 TRBD1 CASMGQALYEQYF TGTGCCAGCATGGGACAGGCCCTCTACGAGCAGTACTTC
TRBJ1-5 NA TRBV11-3 NA CASSQGDFQPQHF TGTGCCAGCAGTCAGGGAGATTTTCAGCCCCAGCATTTT
TRBJ1-5 NA TRBV5-1 NA CASSLAGHVNQPQHF TGCGCCAGCAGCTTGGCGGGACACGTCAATCAGCCCCAGCATTTT
TRBJ2-1 once TRBV29-1 NA CSVMRAGSSYNEQFF TGCAGCGTTATGAGGGCGGGGAGCTCCTACAATGAGCAGTTCTTC
TRBJ1-3 few TRBV5-6 NA CASSKSGTRGDTIYF TGTGCCAGCAGCAAAAGCGGGACGCGTGGAGACACCATATATTTT
TRBJ2-2 NA TRBV5-1 NA CASSGINARELFF TGCGCCAGCAGCGGGATCAACGCGAGGGAGCTGTTTTTT
TRBJ2-1 many TRBV11-2 NA CASSLVGSSYNEQFF TGTGCCAGCAGCTTAGTGGGAAGCTCCTACAATGAGCAGTTCTTC
TRBJ1-1 NA TRBV27 TRBD1 CASSLQGDGEAFF TGTGCCAGCAGTTTACAGGGGGATGGTGAAGCTTTCTTT
TRBJ1-3 NA TRBV7-9 NA CASSLEPDPSGNTIYF TGTGCCAGCAGCTTAGAACCGGACCCCTCTGGAAACACCATATATTTT
TRBJ1-5 NA TRBV5-5 NA CASSLGVGGNQPQHF TGTGCCAGCAGCTTGGGTGTGGGTGGCAATCAGCCCCAGCATTTT
TRBJ2-1 many TRBV11-2 NA CASSLVTRGGNEQFF TGTGCCAGCAGCTTAGTTACTAGAGGGGGTAATGAGCAGTTCTTC
TRBJ1-2 few TRBV9 TRBD1 CASSVEGQGAGYTF TGTGCCAGCAGCGTAGAGGGACAGGGTGCTGGCTACACCTTC
TRBJ1-5 few TRBV11-1 NA CASSPSNRGNGNQPQHF TGTGCCAGCTCACCAAGTAACCGAGGGAACGGCAATCAGCCCCAGCATTTT
TRBJ2-2 many TRBV6-4 TRBD2 CASRTDGGTGELFF TGTGCCAGCAGGACGGACGGGGGGACCGGGGAGCTGTTTTTT
TRBJ1-1 NA TRBV20-1 TRBD1 CSATGTGESPEAFF TGCAGTGCTACCGGGACAGGGGAGAGTCCTGAAGCTTTCTTT
TRBJ1-1 NA TRBV6-5 NA CASSYYDTNTEAFF TGTGCCAGCAGTTACTATGACACAAACACTGAAGCTTTCTTT
TRBJ1-2 many TRBV5-1 TRBD1 CASRAGGQSTHYGYTF TGCGCCAGCAGGGCAGGGGGACAGTCGACCCACTATGGCTACACCTTC
TRBJ1-2 many TRBV3-1 TRBD1 CASSPRTGYGYTF TGTGCCAGCAGCCCTCGGACAGGTTATGGCTACACCTTC
TRBJ2-5 many TRBV28 TRBD2 CASSSASGSGETQYF TGTGCCAGCAGTTCCGCTAGCGGGAGTGGGGAGACCCAGTACTTC
TRBJ2-2 NA TRBV24-1 TRBD1 CATSDTTGYPGELFF TGTGCCACCAGTGATACGACAGGGTACCCCGGGGAGCTGTTTTTT
TRBJ1-1 few TRBV6-2/TRBV6-3 NA CASRKSSQAFF TGTGCCAGCAGGAAATCTTCCCAAGCTTTCTTT
TRBJ2-3 NA TRBV19 TRBD2 CASSPRRASGRDTQYF TGTGCCAGTAGCCCCAGAAGGGCTAGCGGGAGAGATACGCAGTATTTT
TRBJ2-5 many TRBV20-1 TRBD2 CSASASGSRETQYF TGCAGTGCTAGTGCTAGCGGGAGCCGGGAGACCCAGTACTTC
TRBJ1-1 many TRBV7-2 NA CASSLTTGTGTEAFF TGTGCCAGCAGCTTAACTACAGGGACGGGCACTGAAGCTTTCTTT
TRBJ1-4 few TRBV7-6 NA CASKMGSGGTNEKLFF TGTGCCAGCAAGATGGGGTCAGGCGGAACTAATGAAAAACTGTTTTTT
TRBJ1-2 NA TRBV28 TRBD1 CASKMTGRYGYTF TGTGCCAGCAAAATGACAGGGAGATATGGCTACACCTTC
TRBJ1-5 many TRBV20-1 TRBD1 CSANIGQGGQPQHF TGCAGTGCTAATATAGGACAGGGCGGTCAGCCCCAGCATTTT
TRBJ2-7 few TRBV19 TRBD1 CASSAGQVYEQYF TGTGCCAGTAGTGCAGGACAGGTCTACGAGCAGTACTTC
TRBJ2-2 few TRBV30 TRBD1 CAWIRGDRVQGPGELFF TGTGCCTGGATCCGCGGGGACAGGGTCCAAGGTCCCGGGGAGCTGTTTTTT
TRBJ2-3 NA TRBV2 NA CASSELQEGQYF TGTGCCAGCAGTGAGCTCCAGGAGGGGCAGTATTTT
TRBJ1-6 many TRBV5-5 NA CASSLGLTGNNSPLHF TGTGCCAGCAGCTTGGGCCTTACGGGAAATAATTCACCCCTCCACTTT
TRBJ2-7 NA TRBV5-1 NA CASSQGDWSYEQYF TGCGCCAGCAGCCAAGGAGACTGGTCCTACGAGCAGTACTTC
TRBJ2-7 few TRBV12-3/TRBV12-4 NA CASSLVASGPYEQYF TGTGCCAGCAGTTTAGTAGCCAGCGGACCGTACGAGCAGTACTTC
TRBJ2-1 many TRBV5-1 TRBD1 CASSLTRTGQSYNEQFF TGCGCCAGCAGCTTAACCCGGACAGGGCAGTCCTACAATGAGCAGTTCTTC
TRBJ1-3 many TRBV12-5 TRBD1 CASVKTGRSGNTIYF TGTGCTAGTGTTAAGACAGGGCGCTCTGGAAACACCATATATTTT
TRBJ2-1 many TRBV30 NA CAWSAASVHNEQFF TGTGCCTGGAGTGCTGCTAGCGTTCACAATGAGCAGTTCTTC
TRBJ1-1 few TRBV28 TRBD1 CASNPPPGQGIYGTEAFF TGTGCCAGCAATCCCCCTCCGGGACAGGGGATTTATGGGACTGAAGCTTTCTTT
TRBJ1-3 NA TRBV5-1 NA CASSLGPAGNTIYF TGCGCCAGCAGCTTGGGGCCGGCTGGAAACACCATATATTTT
TRBJ2-5 many TRBV15 NA CATSSQSKGQETQYF TGTGCCACCAGCAGCCAATCCAAGGGGCAAGAGACCCAGTACTTC
TRBJ2-2 NA TRBV7-9 TRBD2 CASRRGTSGRGLNTGELFF TGTGCCAGCAGAAGAGGGACTAGCGGGAGGGGGCTTAACACCGGGGAGCTGTTTTTT
TRBJ2-4 NA TRBV27 TRBD2 CASSLRGWGGENIQYF TGTGCCAGCAGTTTAAGGGGATGGGGAGGGGAAAACATTCAGTACTTC
TRBJ2-3 NA TRBV24-1 NA CATSDPPPDTQYF TGTGCCACCAGTGACCCCCCCCCGGATACGCAGTATTTT
TRBJ1-1 many TRBV10-2 NA CASSETNTEAFF TGCGCCAGCAGTGAGACCAACACCGAAGCTTTCTTT
TRBJ2-2 once TRBV7-6 NA CASGLLPSGTGELFF TGTGCCAGCGGCTTACTACCGAGTGGCACCGGGGAGCTGTTTTTT
TRBJ1-2 many TRBV12-3/TRBV12-4 NA CASSLGTVGGYTF TGTGCCAGCAGTCTTGGGACGGTTGGTGGCTACACCTTC
TRBJ1-5 NA TRBV15 NA CATSRLENQPQHF TGTGCCACCAGCAGACTGGAAAATCAGCCCCAGCATTTT
TRBJ2-1 NA TRBV19 NA CASRERAVSSYNEQFF TGTGCCAGTAGGGAGCGAGCGGTGAGTTCCTACAATGAGCAGTTCTTC